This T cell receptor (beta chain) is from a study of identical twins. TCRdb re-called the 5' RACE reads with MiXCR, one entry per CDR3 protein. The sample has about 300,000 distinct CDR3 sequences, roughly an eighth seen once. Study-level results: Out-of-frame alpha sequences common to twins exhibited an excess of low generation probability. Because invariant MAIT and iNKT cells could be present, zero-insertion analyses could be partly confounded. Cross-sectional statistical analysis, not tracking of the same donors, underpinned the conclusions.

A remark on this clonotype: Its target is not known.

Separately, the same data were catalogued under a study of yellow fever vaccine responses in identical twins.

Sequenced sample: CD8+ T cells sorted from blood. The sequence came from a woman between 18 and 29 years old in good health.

CDR3 sequence: CASSLVRGATDTQYF. CDR3 DNA sequence: TGTGCCAGCAGCTTAGTCAGGGGGGCCACAGATACGCAGTATTTT. The chain links TRBV7-9 to TRBJ2-3; the D gene is possibly TRBD1 (7 bases). V was shortened by 1 base and J by 2 bases, with 10 bases between the two germline ends. The CDR3 totals 15 residues. Germline assignment: CDR1 SEHNR and CDR2 FQNEAQ (reference sequence).